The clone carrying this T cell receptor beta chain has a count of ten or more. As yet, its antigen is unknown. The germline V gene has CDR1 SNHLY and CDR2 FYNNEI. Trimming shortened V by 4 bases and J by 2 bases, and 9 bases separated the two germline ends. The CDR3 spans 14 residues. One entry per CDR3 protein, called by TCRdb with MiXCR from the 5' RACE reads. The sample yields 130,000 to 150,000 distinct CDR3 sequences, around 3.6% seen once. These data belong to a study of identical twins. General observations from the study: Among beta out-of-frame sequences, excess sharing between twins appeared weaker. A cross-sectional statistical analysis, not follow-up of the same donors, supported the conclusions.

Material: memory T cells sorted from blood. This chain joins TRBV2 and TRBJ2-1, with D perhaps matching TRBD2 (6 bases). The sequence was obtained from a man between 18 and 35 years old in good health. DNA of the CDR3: TGTGCCAGCAGTGGGTCTAGCGCCTACAATGAGCAGTTCTTC. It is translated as CASSGSSAYNEQFF.